What follows are 16 T cell receptor beta chains derived from one specimen sequenced in a study of blood T cells in healthy people across ages. Primed by a sample-barcoded 5' primer and a J-beta primer mix, a second PCR proceeded for about 7 to 12 cycles. TCRdb re-called the 5' RACE reads through MiXCR, storing one row per CDR3 protein. Counted here are some 760,000 distinct CDR3 sequences, more than 20% occurring once; the ten biggest clones make up 9.4%. These data are also associated with another study on T cells of mothers and their children.

Sequenced input: blood. All receptors come from a boy aged 5-17 years in good health.

The rearrangement uses TRBV2 and TRBJ2-3; tentative D call: TRBD2 (6 bases). Trimming took 4 bases from V and 4 from J, leaving 12 bases between them. The germline CDR1 and CDR2 sequences are SNHLY and FYNNEI. The CDR3 spans 14 residues. CDR3 nucleotides: TGTGCCAGCAGTGCCGCTCCGGGGGCAGATACGCAGTATTTT. As protein: CASSAAPGADTQYF.

This clonotype has a handful of counts. The V gene is TRBV7-2, the J gene TRBJ1-1, with TRBD1 as a possible D gene (5 bases). The CDR3 extends over 15 amino acids. Trimming took off 2 bases at V and 1 base at J, with 11 bases between the two ends. Per the germline V gene, CDR1 is SGHTA and CDR2 is FQGNSA. The CDR3 reads CASSLLDIKNTEAFF. CDR3 bases: TGTGCCAGCAGCTTATTGGACATTAAGAACACTGAAGCTTTCTTT.

The chain has TRBV20-1 and TRBJ1-2; D perhaps matches TRBD1 (5 bases). The length of the CDR3 is 17 residues. CDR1 and CDR2 from the germline V gene are DFQATT and SNEGSKA (reference sequence). V was trimmed by 3 bases and J by 4 bases, leaving 24 bases between them. Here the CDR3 DNA reads TGCAGTGCTAGGCACCGGGACGTTCGTACCACCGTCTATGGCTACACCTTC. It codes for CSARHRDVRTTVYGYTF.

This clonotype was seen a single time. The rearrangement links TRBV24-1 to TRBJ2-2; TRBD1 matches at 8 bases. The CDR3 has 13 residues. The trim removed 9 bases at V and 3 bases at J, leaving 2 bases unmatched. Germline values: CDR1 KGHDR, CDR2 SFDVKD. CDR3 DNA sequence: TGTGCCACCGGGGACAGGTACACCGGGGAGCTGTTTTTT. Protein sequence: CATGDRYTGELFF.

This clonotype turned up a few times. The rearrangement uses TRBV28 and TRBJ1-2; D remains ambiguous. The CDR3 spans 15 residues. Germline CDR1 is MDHEN and CDR2 is SYDVKM. V dropped 7 bases and J dropped 10 bases, with 25 bases sitting between them. CDR3 sequence reads: CASTTRFVAGGVYTF. CDR3 DNA sequence: TGTGCCAGCACCACCCGGTTCGTGGCAGGCGGTGTCTACACCTTC.

This clonotype was recorded a few times. The chain has TRBV7-8 and TRBJ1-2; no firm D call. V shed 0 bases and J shed 3 bases, with 14 bases lying between them. This CDR3 spans 16 amino acids. The germline CDR1 and CDR2 sequences are SGHVS and FQNEAQ. CDR3 coding DNA: TGTGCCAGCAGCTTAGCCCCCTCCCCCTCTGACTATGGCTACACCTTC. This sequence encodes CASSLAPSPSDYGYTF.

The rearrangement uses TRBV25-1 and TRBJ2-5, with D possibly being TRBD2 (6 bases). Germline lookup yields CDR1 MGHDK and CDR2 SYGVNS. CDR3 size: 15 residues. V was pared by 3 bases and J by 1 base, with 12 bases between. Here the CDR3 reads CASSEGRDSQETQYF. CDR3 nucleotide sequence: TGTGCCAGCAGTGAGGGTAGGGACTCCCAAGAGACCCAGTACTTC.

CDR3 in DNA: TGTGCCAGCAGCTCCCGGGCCCCCGGGGAGACCCAGTACTTC. Translation gives CASSSRAPGETQYF. The rearrangement uses TRBV11-3 and TRBJ2-5; D uncertain. The CDR3 length is 14 residues. Germline assignment: CDR1 SGHNT and CDR2 YENEEA. The V gene lost 4 bases and the J gene lost 5 bases, with 14 bases spanning the gap.

This chain uses TRBV2 with TRBJ2-7; TRBD2 agrees at 8 bases. Germline CDR1 is SNHLY and CDR2 is FYNNEI. The CDR3 consists of 15 residues. V dropped 1 base and J dropped 4; count of bases not matched to a gene: 6. The CDR3 here is CASSEGAGGTYEQYF. CDR3 in DNA: TGTGCCAGCAGTGAAGGGGCGGGAGGCACTTACGAGCAGTACTTC.

This clonotype was found a few times. J is TRBJ2-1 and V is TRBV28, with a weak D call TRBD1 (5 bases). The J call may not be correct, given that the DNA end is closer to TRBJ2-7. The CDR3 is 16 residues long. CDR1 and CDR2 (germline): MDHEN, SYDVKM. CDR3 DNA: TGTGCCAGCAGCCTGGAGCAGGGTTACACAACCTACGAGCAGTACTTC. Translated: CASSLEQGYTTYEQYF.

The chain uses TRBV4-3 and TRBJ1-2; D not resolved. Between the trimmed V and J ends, which lost 1 base and 8 bases, there was a span of 14 bases. The CDR3 loop spans 14 amino acids. CDR1 and CDR2 (germline): LGHNA, YSLEER. CDR3 amino acids: CASSQVVGLRGYTF. The CDR3 DNA reads as TGCGCCAGCAGCCAAGTAGTGGGTTTGCGAGGCTACACCTTC.

V usage is TRBV13 and J usage is TRBJ2-3; 8 bases match TRBD2. The germline V gene encodes CDR1 PRHDT and CDR2 FYEKMQ (reference sequence). The CDR3 has 14 residues. The ends lost 5 bases at V and 6 bases at J; junction bases unmatched: 7. CDR3: CASSPGTRGDTQYF. The CDR3, as DNA: TGTGCCAGCAGCCCCGGGACTAGGGGGGATACGCAGTATTTT.

This clonotype showed up just a few times. This sequence joins TRBV5-1 and TRBJ2-2; the match to TRBD1 covers 7 bases. After removal of 0 bases from V and 3 bases from J, the junction contained 5 bases not matched to a gene. The CDR3 has 16 amino acids. Germline CDR1 and CDR2: SGHRS and YFSETQ. In nucleotides, the CDR3 is TGCGCCAGCAGCTTGGGTGGGACAGAAGACACCGGGGAGCTGTTTTTT. This translates into CASSLGGTEDTGELFF.

This clonotype was observed a handful of times. The J gene is TRBJ2-1, the V gene TRBV5-1; 10 positions agree with TRBD2. The ends lost 3 bases at V and 6 bases at J; junction bases unmatched: 6. Germline-derived CDR1 and CDR2 are SGHRS and YFSETQ. The CDR3 sequence is 15 residues long. In nucleotides, the CDR3 is TGCGCCAGCAGCTCTGGACTAGCGGAGTCCAATGAGCAGTTCTTC. Its translation is CASSSGLAESNEQFF.

This clonotype was counted only a few times. This chain joins TRBV28 and TRBJ1-2; 8 bases match TRBD1. The CDR3 is 14 residues long. The V gene's germline CDR1 is MDHEN and CDR2 SYDVKM. V lost 4 bases and J lost 3; bases outside the gene matches: 4. The CDR3 coding sequence is TGTGCCAGCAGTTCAGGGGGCGCAGACTATGGCTACACCTTC. This gives the protein CASSSGGADYGYTF.

The genes are TRBV20-1 and TRBJ2-1; 12 nucleotides line up with TRBD2. CDR3 length: 15 residues. The V gene's germline CDR1 is DFQATT and CDR2 SNEGSKA (reference sequence). J was trimmed by 4 bases and V by 0 bases; bases with no gene match: 1. The CDR3 DNA is TGCAGTGCTAGAGAGACTAGCGGGGGTTACAATGAGCAGTTCTTC. Its translation is CSARETSGGYNEQFF.